This TCR beta chain stems from a study of T cell responses to AZD1222 COVID-19 vaccine. CDR3 length equals 13 residues. Germline CDR1 is SGHNT and CDR2 is YENEEA. Trimming took 5 bases from V and 8 from J, leaving 15 bases between them. Libraries were prepared by immunoSEQ multiplex PCR; TCRdb keeps only in-frame clonotypes and omits some of them. The sample comprises approximately 67,000 clones, approximately 90% of which are singletons, and roughly 31% rests with the top ten. The chain combines TRBV11-3 with TRBJ1-2; maybe TRBD1 (5 bases). The receptor's source is an adult who received the AZD1222 COVID-19 vaccine. The sequencing used peripheral blood, collected 28 days after the second AZD1222 dose. CDR3 bases: TGTGCCAGCAGCCCCCAGGGTTTGTTGGGCTACACCTTC. It specifies CASSPQGLLGYTF.